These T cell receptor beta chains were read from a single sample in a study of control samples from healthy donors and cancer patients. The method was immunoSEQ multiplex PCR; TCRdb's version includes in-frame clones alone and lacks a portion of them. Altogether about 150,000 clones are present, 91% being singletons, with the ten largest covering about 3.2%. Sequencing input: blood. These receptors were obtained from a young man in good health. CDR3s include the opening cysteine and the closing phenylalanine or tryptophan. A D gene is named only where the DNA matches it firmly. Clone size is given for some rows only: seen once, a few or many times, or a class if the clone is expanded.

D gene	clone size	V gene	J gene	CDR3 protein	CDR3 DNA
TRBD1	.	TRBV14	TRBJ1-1	CASSQVRGGTEAFF	TGTGCCAGCAGCCAAGTCAGGGGGGGAACTGAAGCTTTCTTT
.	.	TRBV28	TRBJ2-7	CASSPGYEQYF	TGTGCCAGCAGTCCAGGGTACGAGCAGTACTTC
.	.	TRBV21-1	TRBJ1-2	CASSPSRGAINYGYTF	TGTGCCAGCAGCCCAAGCCGAGGGGCAATTAACTATGGCTACACCTTC
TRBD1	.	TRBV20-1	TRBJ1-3	CSASMPGTAGNTIYF	TGCAGTGCTAGTATGCCCGGGACAGCTGGAAACACCATATATTTT
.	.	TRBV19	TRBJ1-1	CASSIQGNTEAFF	TGTGCCAGTAGTATACAGGGTAACACTGAAGCTTTCTTT
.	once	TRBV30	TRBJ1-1	CAWSVEGSTEAFF	TGTGCCTGGAGTGTAGAGGGTAGCACTGAAGCTTTCTTT
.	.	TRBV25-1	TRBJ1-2	CASSDLWAYGYTF	TGTGCCAGCAGTGATCTGTGGGCCTATGGCTACACCTTC
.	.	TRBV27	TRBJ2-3	CASSLADTQYF	TGTGCCAGCAGTTTAGCCGATACGCAGTATTTT
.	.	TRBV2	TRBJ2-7	CASIKSEAGKTYEQYF	TGTGCCAGCATCAAGTCAGAGGCGGGGAAGACCTACGAGCAGTACTTC
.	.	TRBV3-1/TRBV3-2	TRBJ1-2	CASSQGQGSYGYTF	TGTGCCAGCAGCCAAGGTCAGGGGAGCTATGGCTACACCTTC
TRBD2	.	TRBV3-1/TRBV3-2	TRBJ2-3	CASSRSGVMDTQYF	TGTGCCAGCAGCCGAAGCGGGGTAATGGATACGCAGTATTTT
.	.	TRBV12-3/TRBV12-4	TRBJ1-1	CASRETVNTEAFF	TGTGCCAGCAGGGAGACAGTGAACACTGAAGCTTTCTTT
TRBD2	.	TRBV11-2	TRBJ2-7	CASSLDSGGATYEQYF	TGTGCCAGCAGCTTAGATTCGGGGGGGGCCACCTACGAGCAGTACTTC
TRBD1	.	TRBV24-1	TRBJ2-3	CATSVRGHGDTQYF	TGTGCCACCAGTGTCAGGGGGCATGGAGATACGCAGTATTTT